Listed here are 17 T cell receptor beta chains from one sample, sequenced in a study of blood T cells in healthy people across ages. A second about 6 to 12 cycle PCR used barcoded and J-beta primers. Each CDR3 protein is one row after TCRdb ran MiXCR on the 5' RACE reads. Altogether 1 million to 1.2 million distinct CDR3 sequences are present, roughly two fifths being singletons, with the ten largest covering around 13%. The sequencing sample was made of blood. These receptors all stem from a man younger than 35 in good health.

As for this clonotype: At one of its ends the junction is not consistent with the germline gene, which may arise from a read error. This sequence joins TRBV29-1 and TRBJ2-1; TRBD1 aligns across 9 bases. The length of the CDR3 is 14 residues. CDR1 SQVTM and CDR2 ANQGSEA come from the germline V gene. For the CDR3, the DNA is TGCGGCGTTGATGGGACCGGGACAGGGTATGAGCAGTTCTTC. Protein product: CGVDGTGTGYEQFF.

The rearrangement links TRBV25-1 to TRBJ2-7; possible D gene TRBD2, 7 bases. The CDR3 runs 16 residues. Germline V gives CDR1 MGHDK, CDR2 SYGVNS. Trimming took off 3 bases at V and 1 base at J, with 16 bases between the two ends. The CDR3 sequence is CASSDMGGAKSYEQYF. As DNA, the CDR3 is TGTGCCAGCAGTGATATGGGGGGGGCGAAATCCTACGAGCAGTACTTC.

The V gene is TRBV9, the J gene TRBJ2-4; TRBD2 might be the D (6 bases). The better agreement between TRBJ2-7 and the DNA end casts doubt on the J call. CDR1 and CDR2 from the germline V gene are SGDLS and YYNGEE. This CDR3 has 15 residues. The CDR3 loop is CASSVGSLATYEQYF. The CDR3 nucleotides are TGTGCCAGCAGCGTAGGGTCCCTAGCGACCTACGAGCAGTACTTC.

The chain links TRBV4-1 to TRBJ1-2; tentatively, D is TRBD1 (5 bases). The CDR3 runs 17 residues. CDR1 and CDR2 from the germline V gene are MGHRA and YSYEKL. The V end was cut by 4 bases, the J end by 5 bases, with 23 bases between. This chain's CDR3 is CASSPQPNRGFGYGYTF. The CDR3 nucleotides are TGCGCCAGCAGCCCGCAACCTAATAGGGGTTTTGGGTATGGCTACACCTTC.

This clonotype appeared a few times. V usage is TRBV9 and J usage is TRBJ1-2; unclear D gene. This CDR3 has 13 amino acids. Germline V lookup: CDR1 SGDLS, CDR2 YYNGEE. Trimming removed 3 bases from V and 0 bases from J, with 6 bases in between. CDR3 in DNA: TGTGCCAGCAGCGGTTTAGCTAACTATGGCTACACCTTC. It encodes CASSGLANYGYTF.

V is TRBV12-3 or TRBV12-4 and J is TRBJ1-4; TRBD1 is a possible D gene (6 bases). The CDR3 runs 14 residues. The ends were cut back, 6 bases at V and 4 bases at J, with 12 bases in the middle. The CDR3 reads CASRHRDFNEKLFF. DNA of the CDR3: TGTGCCAGCAGACACAGGGATTTTAATGAAAAACTGTTTTTT.

This clonotype was picked up a small number of times. The rearrangement uses TRBV10-3 and TRBJ1-5; a weak D match, TRBD1 (6 bases). The germline V and J ends were trimmed by 10 bases and 0 bases, with 16 bases remaining between them. Germline V gene sequence: CDR1 ENHRY, CDR2 SYGVKD. CDR3 length: 15 residues. For the CDR3, the DNA is TGTGCCACCAAGGGGACACCTGATAGCAATCAGCCCCAGCATTTT. This codes for CATKGTPDSNQPQHF.

J is TRBJ1-4 and V is TRBV27; weak D call: TRBD1 (6 bases). Germline V gene data show CDR1 as MNHEY and CDR2 as SMNVEV (reference sequence). V was shortened by 5 bases and J by 2 bases, with 9 bases between the two germline ends. The CDR3 is 14 amino acids. CDR3: CASSHQGTNEKLFF. CDR3 DNA: TGTGCCAGCAGTCACCAGGGGACTAATGAAAAACTGTTTTTT.

The chain joins TRBV6-5 to TRBJ2-3; 10 bases are a match to TRBD1. The CDR3 is 15 residues long. The V gene's germline CDR1 is MNHEY and CDR2 SVGAGI. Trimming removed 6 bases from V and 3 bases from J; junction bases left unmatched: 6. DNA of the CDR3: TGTGCCAGCAGACCGGGACAGGGGACGACAGATACGCAGTATTTT. It yields the protein CASRPGQGTTDTQYF.

The J gene is TRBJ2-2, the V gene TRBV6-2 or TRBV6-3; D may correspond to TRBD1 or TRBD2 (5 bases each). Germline CDR1 reads MNHEY; CDR2 reads SVGEGT. The CDR3 length is 16 residues. Trimming removed 0 bases at V and 3 bases at J, with 11 bases between. The CDR3 region is CASSYSRGVDTGELFF. In nucleotides, the CDR3 is TGTGCCAGCAGTTACTCGAGAGGGGTAGACACCGGGGAGCTGTTTTTT.

This clonotype was picked up a small number of times. The gene calls are TRBV6-5 and TRBJ1-6; D unclear. This CDR3 contains 12 residues. Germline-derived CDR1 and CDR2 are MNHEY and SVGAGI. The V end was cut by 4 bases, the J end by 13 bases, with 11 bases between. CDR3 DNA sequence: TGTGCCAGCAGTTCCCTCGGAGTTCCCCTCCACTTT. This encodes CASSSLGVPLHF.

Only a few counts were recorded for this clonotype. A much larger clone differs from this one at a single base, so this may be a read error. CDR3 sequence: CASSLIGENTEAFF. For the CDR3, the DNA is TGTGCCAGCAGCTTAATCGGGGAGAACACTGAAGCTTTCTTT. The chain carries TRBV7-3 and TRBJ1-1, with D uncertain. The germline CDR1 and CDR2 sequences are SGHTA and FQGTGA. Between the trimmed V and J ends, which lost 1 base and 1 base, there was a span of 7 bases. The CDR3 is made up of 14 amino acids.

This chain connects TRBV10-3 to TRBJ1-4; 7 bases fit TRBD1. CDR1 is ENHRY, CDR2 SYGVKD, per germline. This CDR3 region has 15 residues. The V segment lost 0 bases and the J segment 5 bases; nucleotides outside the gene matches: 3. The CDR3 loop is CAISESEGANEKLFF. CDR3 nucleotide sequence: TGTGCCATCAGTGAGTCAGAGGGGGCCAATGAAAAACTGTTTTTT.

V gene TRBV24-1 combines with J gene TRBJ2-1; D remains ambiguous. CDR3 size: 12 residues. Germline V gives CDR1 KGHDR, CDR2 SFDVKD. V dropped 7 bases and J dropped 7 bases, with 10 bases sitting between them. The CDR3 loop reads CATRGYENEQFF. CDR3 sequence (DNA): TGTGCCACCAGGGGCTACGAAAATGAGCAGTTCTTC.

This clonotype was picked up a small number of times. The J gene is TRBJ2-2, the V gene TRBV29-1, with 7 bases fitting TRBD1. The J segment lost 4 bases and the V segment lost 7 bases, leaving 6 bases of the junction unmatched. The CDR3 contains 13 residues. Germline V gives CDR1 SQVTM, CDR2 ANQGSEA. CDR3 protein: CSAKGTVTGELFF. The CDR3 nucleotides read TGCAGCGCGAAAGGGACAGTCACCGGGGAGCTGTTTTTT.

This sequence joins TRBV5-6 and TRBJ2-4, with D uncertain. The CDR3 is 14 amino acids. Trimming removed 4 bases at V and 7 bases at J, with 15 bases between. The V gene's germline CDR1 is SGHDT and CDR2 YYEEEE. The CDR3 spells CASSPGLGGNIQYF. Here the CDR3 DNA reads TGTGCCAGCAGCCCCGGTTTGGGTGGCAACATTCAGTACTTC. Full variable domain (rest looked up from reference TRBV5-6 and TRBJ2-4): DAGVTQSPTHLIKTRGQQVTLRCSPKSGHDTVSWYQQALGQGPQFIFQYYEEEERQRGNFPDRFSGHQFPNYSSELNVNALLLGDSALYLCASSPGLGGNIQYFGAGTRLSVL.

This clonotype was seen a handful of times. This rearrangement joins TRBV7-8 to TRBJ1-2; TRBD1 might be the D (5 bases). CDR3 size: 15 residues. Germline V gene sequence: CDR1 SGHVS, CDR2 FQNEAQ. V dropped 1 base and J dropped 4 bases, with 13 bases sitting between them. DNA for the CDR3: TGTGCCAGCAGCTTAGAGAACCGGGGCTCCTATGGCTACACCTTC. Residues: CASSLENRGSYGYTF.